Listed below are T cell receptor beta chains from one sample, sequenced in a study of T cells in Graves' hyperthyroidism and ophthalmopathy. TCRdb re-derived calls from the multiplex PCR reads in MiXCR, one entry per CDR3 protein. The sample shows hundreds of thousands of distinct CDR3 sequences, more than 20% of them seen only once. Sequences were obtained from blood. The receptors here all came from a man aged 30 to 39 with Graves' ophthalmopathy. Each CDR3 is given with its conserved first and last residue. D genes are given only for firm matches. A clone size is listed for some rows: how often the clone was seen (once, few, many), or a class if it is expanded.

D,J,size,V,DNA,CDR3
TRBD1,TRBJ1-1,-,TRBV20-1,TGCAGTGCCGCGACAGGGGGAAGGGACACTGAAGCTTTCTTT,CSAATGGRDTEAFF
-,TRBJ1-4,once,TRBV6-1,TGTGCCAGCGGTGAGGGCCCGATGGCTGAAAAACTGTTTTTT,CASGEGPMAEKLFF
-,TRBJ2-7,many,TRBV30,TGTGCCTGGAGCCTACGGAGCTCCTACGAGCAGTACTTC,CAWSLRSSYEQYF
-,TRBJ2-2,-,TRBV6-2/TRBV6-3,TGTGCCAGCAGTCGAGGGAACACCGGGGAGCTGCTTTTT,CASSRGNTGELLF
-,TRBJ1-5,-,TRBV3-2,TGTGCCAGCAGAGGAGACAGGGGGCTCTTTCAGCCCCAGCATTTT,CASRGDRGLFQPQHF
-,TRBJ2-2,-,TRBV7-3,TGTGCCAGCAGCCCCCGGGACATGAACACCGGGGAGCTGTTTTTT,CASSPRDMNTGELFF
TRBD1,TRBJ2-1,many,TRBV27,TGTGCCAGCAGTTTATCGTACAGGGGAACCTACAATGAGCAGTTCTTC,CASSLSYRGTYNEQFF
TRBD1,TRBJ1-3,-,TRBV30,TGTGCCTGGCCCCTCGGACAGGTCGAAGAAGATTTT,CAWPLGQVEEDF
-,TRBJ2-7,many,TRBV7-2,TGTGCCAGCAGCCGTTCGATAGGGACGGGATCCTACGAGCAGTACTTC,CASSRSIGTGSYEQYF
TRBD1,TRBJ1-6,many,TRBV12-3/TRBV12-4,TGTGCCAGCAGTTTTGGGACAGGGGGCGCGGGTTCCTATAATTCACCCCTCCACTTT,CASSFGTGGAGSYNSPLHF
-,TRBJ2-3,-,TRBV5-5,TGTGCCACCAGTGATTTACCAGATACGCAGTATTTT,CATSDLPDTQYF
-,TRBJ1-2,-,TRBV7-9,TGTGCCAGCAGCTCACGGGGGGGGGCTAACGACTATGGCTACACCTTC,CASSSRGGANDYGYTF
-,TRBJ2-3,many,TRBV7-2,TGTGCCAGCAGCCGTCCCGCTAAAGTGATAGCGAAGAGCGCAGATACGCAGTATTTT,CASSRPAKVIAKSADTQYF
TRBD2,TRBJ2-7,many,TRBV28,TGTGCCAGCAGTTTACAGCGGGGGGCCGACTACGAGCAGTACTTC,CASSLQRGADYEQYF
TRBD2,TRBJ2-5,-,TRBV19,TGTGCCAGTAGAAAGGGGAGGGTCGGGGAGACCCAGTACTTC,CASRKGRVGETQYF
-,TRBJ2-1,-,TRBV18,TGTGCCAGCTCACCGGGATCGGGGTCTGGTGAGCAGTTCTTC,CASSPGSGSGEQFF
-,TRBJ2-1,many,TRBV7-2,TGTGCCAGCAGCTTATTAGAGTCGGGAGAGCAGTTCTTC,CASSLLESGEQFF
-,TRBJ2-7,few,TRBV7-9,TGTGCCAGCAGCCCTAATAGCGGAAGCTACGAGCAGTACTTC,CASSPNSGSYEQYF
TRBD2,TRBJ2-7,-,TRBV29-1,TGCAGCGTTGGAGGGGAAAGCGCTAGCGGGAGTAACGAGCAGTACTTC,CSVGGESASGSNEQYF
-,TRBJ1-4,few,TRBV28,TGTGCCAGCAATACAGGGTTTAATGAAAAACTGTTTTTT,CASNTGFNEKLFF
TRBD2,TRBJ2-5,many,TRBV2,TGTGCCAGCATTGGGCCCCCGGGGGGGCCCCAGTACTTC,CASIGPPGGPQYF
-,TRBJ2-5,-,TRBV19,TGTGCCAGTAGTATAGAGGGAGAGACCCAGTACTTC,CASSIEGETQYF
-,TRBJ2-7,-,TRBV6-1,TGTGCCAGCAGTTACGGCTTCGGACTCTCCTACGAGCAGTACTTC,CASSYGFGLSYEQYF
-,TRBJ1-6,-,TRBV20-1,TGCAGCGTCCGTGACAAGACAAATTCACCCCTCCACTTT,CSVRDKTNSPLHF
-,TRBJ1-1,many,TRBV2,TGTGCCAGCAGTGAGGGGGGTAAAGCTTTCTTT,CASSEGGKAFF
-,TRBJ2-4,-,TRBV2,TGTGCCAGCAGTAAAACAGGGGGGAGGGACATTCAGTACTTC,CASSKTGGRDIQYF
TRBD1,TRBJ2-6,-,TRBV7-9,TGTGCCAGCAGTTCCTTTACAGGGGTTAGGGCCAACGTCCTGACTTTC,CASSSFTGVRANVLTF
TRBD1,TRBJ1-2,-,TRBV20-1,TGCAGTGGCTCTTTAGGGACAGGGGGCGTCTATGGCTACACCTTC,CSGSLGTGGVYGYTF
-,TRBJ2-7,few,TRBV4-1,TGCGCCAGCAGCCAAGGTAGGGTCGGCTACGAGCAGTACTTC,CASSQGRVGYEQYF
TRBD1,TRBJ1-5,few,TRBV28,TGTGCCAGCAGTTTATACATCGGGACAGGGGAAATTAATCAGCCCCAGCATTTT,CASSLYIGTGEINQPQHF
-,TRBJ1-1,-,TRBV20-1,TGCAGTGCTAGTATGGCGGGGAACACTGAAGCTTTCTTT,CSASMAGNTEAFF
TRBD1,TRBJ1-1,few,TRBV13,TGTGCCAGCAGCCTCCCAGGGGGGACAGGGAACACTGAAGCTTTCTTT,CASSLPGGTGNTEAFF
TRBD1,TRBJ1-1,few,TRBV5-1,TGCGCCAGCAGCTTGGAACAGGGGGGAGCTTTCTTT,CASSLEQGGAFF
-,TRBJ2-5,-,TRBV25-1,TGTGCCAGCAGTGGGCAAGAGGGGACGGAGCAAGAGACCCAGTACTTC,CASSGQEGTEQETQYF
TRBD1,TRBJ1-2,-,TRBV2,TGTGCCAGCAAGGAGGGGGCAGGAGCTAACTATGGCTACACCTTC,CASKEGAGANYGYTF
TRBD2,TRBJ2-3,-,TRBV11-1,TGTGCCAGCAGTGACGGACTAGCGGGTTTCCCAGATACGCAGTATTTT,CASSDGLAGFPDTQYF
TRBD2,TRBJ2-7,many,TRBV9,TGTGCCAGCAGCCGGACTAGCGGGAGCCCCTACGAGCAGTACTTC,CASSRTSGSPYEQYF
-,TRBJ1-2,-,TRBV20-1,TGCAGTGCTAGCGGGCGCGATGGCTACACCTTC,CSASGRDGYTF
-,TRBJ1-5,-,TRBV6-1,TGTGCCAGCAGGGGGGGGGTCATACACGGCAATCAGCCCCAGCATTTT,CASRGGVIHGNQPQHF